The 32 T cell receptor beta chains reported below all come from one sample, sequenced in a study of cytomegalovirus exposure and HLA in healthy donors. The PCR had 60 Vbeta and 13 Jbeta primers. Here immunoSEQ multiplex PCR was the method, and the copy in TCRdb shows in-frame clones only, minus some. The repertoire table contains around 200,000 clones. The sample comprised PBMCs. These TCRs come from a girl under 10 years old in good health and CMV-seropositive.

This chain uses TRBV7-8 with TRBJ2-3, with D perhaps TRBD2 (6 bases). Trimming shortened V by 5 bases and J by 2 bases, and 23 bases separated the two germline ends. This CDR3 has 18 amino acids. Germline CDR1 is SGHVS and CDR2 is FQNEAQ. CDR3 in DNA: TGTGCCAGCAGCCATGGAGGGACGGGGCTAGGACACACAGATACGCAGTATTTT. It is translated as CASSHGGTGLGHTDTQYF. Complete variable domain (other parts from reference TRBV7-8 and TRBJ2-3): GAGVSQSPRYKVAKRGQDVALRCDPISGHVSLFWYQQALGQGPEFLTYFQNEAQLDKSGLPSDRFFAERPEGSVSTLKIQRTQQEDSAVYLCASSHGGTGLGHTDTQYFGPGTRLTVL.

The chain is built from TRBV5-4 and TRBJ2-3; D uncertain. CDR1 is SGHNT, CDR2 YYREEE, per germline (reference sequence). The CDR3 covers 15 residues. V shed 4 bases and J shed 4 bases, with 16 bases lying between them. The CDR3 DNA reads as TGTGCCAGCAGCCTCCCGATCCCTGCGGCAGATACGCAGTATTTT. Its protein product is CASSLPIPAADTQYF.

The chain recombines TRBV19 with TRBJ1-1, with TRBD1 matching over 10 bases. J was trimmed by 0 bases and V by 5 bases; bases with no gene match: 6. Germline V lookup: CDR1 LNHDA, CDR2 SQIVND (reference sequence). CDR3 size: 16 residues. The CDR3 DNA sequence: TGTGCCAGTAGTTCGACAGGGGGCATGATGAACACTGAAGCTTTCTTT. Protein: CASSSTGGMMNTEAFF. The full variable domain, rest sourced from reference TRBV19 and TRBJ1-1, is DGGITQSPKYLFRKEGQNVTLSCEQNLNHDAMYWYRQDPGQGLRLIYYSQIVNDFQKGDIAEGYSVSREKKESFPLTVTSAQKNPTAFYLCASSSTGGMMNTEAFFGQGTRLTVV.

The chain uses TRBV28 and TRBJ2-1, with TRBD1 as a possible D gene (6 bases). V gave up 8 bases and J gave up 7 bases, with 21 bases separating them. Germline loops: CDR1 MDHEN, CDR2 SYDVKM. CDR3 length: 15 residues. The CDR3, as DNA: TGTGCCAGCCCCCCTTCCGGAGGTGGACAGAATGAGCAGTTCTTC. This gives the protein CASPPSGGGQNEQFF.

The chain is built from TRBV28 and TRBJ1-1, with 8 bases aligning to TRBD1. The CDR3 has 14 residues. Germline trimming cut 11 bases from V and 5 bases from J; bases unmatched to any gene: 13. CDR1 is MDHEN and CDR2 is SYDVKM in the germline V gene. CDR3 protein: CASHPGQAGTEAFF. CDR3 nucleotide sequence: TGTGCCTCACACCCGGGACAGGCGGGGACTGAAGCTTTCTTT.

The V and J genes are TRBV4-1 and TRBJ2-6; D ambiguous. V gave up 2 bases and J gave up 0 bases, with 14 bases separating them. The CDR3 has 18 residues. Germline V lookup: CDR1 MGHRA, CDR2 YSYEKL. The CDR3 DNA sequence: TGCGCCAGCAGCCAACTCCACCTAGATGTCTCTGGGGCCAACGTCCTGACTTTC. It translates to CASSQLHLDVSGANVLTF.

The chain links TRBV7-7 to TRBJ2-5; D unresolved. The CDR3 contains 12 residues. Trimming took 5 bases from V and 5 from J, leaving 9 bases between them. CDR1 and CDR2 (germline): SSHAT, FNYEAQ (reference sequence). Written as DNA, the CDR3 is TGTGCCAGCAGCCCCGCCGGGGAGACCCAGTACTTC. This codes for CASSPAGETQYF.

The J gene is TRBJ2-2, the V gene TRBV6-5, with a possible D match to TRBD1 (6 bases). CDR3 length: 13 residues. The germline V gene encodes CDR1 MNHEY and CDR2 SVGAGI. Trimming removed 5 bases from V and 8 bases from J, with 12 bases in between. CDR3 loop: CASSLTGPGELFF. CDR3 nucleotide sequence: TGTGCCAGCAGTCTCACAGGGCCTGGGGAGCTGTTTTTT.

The chain carries TRBV10-3 and TRBJ2-3; 9 bases are shared with TRBD2. Trimming removed 6 bases from V and 0 bases from J; junction bases left unmatched: 10. From germline, CDR1 is ENHRY and CDR2 SYGVKD. CDR3 length: 17 amino acids. The CDR3: CAISHPGLAISTDTQYF. CDR3 DNA sequence: TGTGCCATCAGCCATCCCGGACTAGCGATTAGCACAGATACGCAGTATTTT.

This chain links TRBV2 with TRBJ2-2; D not certain. The CDR3 length is 15 residues. Germline V gene sequence: CDR1 SNHLY, CDR2 FYNNEI. V gave up 4 bases and J gave up 4 bases, with 13 bases separating them. The DNA for the CDR3 is TGTGCCAGCAGTGTCCCAGGTCCTCCCACCGGGGAGCTGTTTTTT. Its translation: CASSVPGPPTGELFF.

The genes are TRBV5-1 and TRBJ2-3; 10 bases are shared with TRBD2. Germline CDR1 reads SGHRS; CDR2 reads YFSETQ. Trimming cost V 0 bases and J 2 bases; bases outside gene matches: 6. This CDR3 has 17 residues. The CDR3 spells CASSLGLAGAYTDTQYF. DNA of the CDR3: TGCGCCAGCAGCTTGGGCCTAGCGGGGGCCTACACAGATACGCAGTATTTT.

V and J are TRBV2 and TRBJ1-1; weak D call: TRBD1 (5 bases). Deletions cut 4 bases from V and 0 bases from J, with 15 bases between. Germline loops: CDR1 SNHLY, CDR2 FYNNEI. This CDR3 region has 16 residues. The CDR3 protein is CASSAAQAALNTEAFF. In DNA, the CDR3 is TGTGCCAGCAGTGCCGCACAGGCTGCTTTGAACACTGAAGCTTTCTTT.

This chain uses TRBV6-1 with TRBJ2-3, with 8 bases that match TRBD1. CDR3 length equals 14 residues. With V trimmed by 7 bases and J by 1 base, 4 bases remained unmatched. Germline V lookup: CDR1 MNHNS, CDR2 SASEGT. DNA of the CDR3: TGTGCCAGCACGGGACAGGTTGGCACAGATACGCAGTATTTT. Its translation is CASTGQVGTDTQYF.

V and J are TRBV30 and TRBJ2-1, with D possibly being TRBD2 (6 bases). This CDR3 is built from 17 residues. The ends were cut back, 2 bases at V and 4 bases at J, with 21 bases in the middle. Germline values: CDR1 GTSNPN, CDR2 SVGIG (reference sequence). The CDR3 protein is CAWSRVSGRWGYNEQFF. The CDR3 nucleotides are TGTGCCTGGAGTCGGGTTAGCGGCCGTTGGGGTTACAATGAGCAGTTCTTC.

The rearrangement uses TRBV5-1 and TRBJ1-1; D is perhaps TRBD1 (6 bases). V shed 7 bases and J shed 4 bases, with 11 bases lying between them. The CDR3 is made up of 12 amino acids. Germline CDR1 is SGHRS and CDR2 is YFSETQ. In nucleotides, the CDR3 is TGCGCCAGCGGGGAAGGGGGCACTGAAGCTTTCTTT. Residues: CASGEGGTEAFF.

This chain joins TRBV6-4 and TRBJ2-1; 7 bases match TRBD1. This CDR3 region has 15 residues. Germline V gene sequence: CDR1 MRHNA, CDR2 SNTAGT. Germline trimming cut 0 bases from V and 10 bases from J; bases unmatched to any gene: 9. The chain's CDR3 is CASSDSPDRPREQFF. The CDR3 DNA sequence: TGTGCCAGCAGTGACTCCCCGGACAGGCCTCGGGAGCAGTTCTTC.

This CDR3 reads CASSPEGRDNEQFF. CDR3 bases: TGCGCCAGCAGCCCGGAGGGCCGAGACAATGAGCAGTTCTTC. The chain is built from TRBV5-1 and TRBJ2-1; maybe TRBD2 (6 bases). This CDR3 is built from 14 residues. V lost 4 bases to trimming and J lost 5 bases, with 13 bases between them. Germline CDR1 is SGHRS and CDR2 is YFSETQ.

A remark on this clone: Other DNA sequences in this specimen translate into the identical CDR3. The rearrangement uses TRBV18 and TRBJ2-7; D call uncertain. This CDR3 spans 11 amino acids. The germline V gene encodes CDR1 KGHSH and CDR2 LQKENI. Trimming shortened V by 3 bases and J by 4 bases, and 4 bases separated the two germline ends. The CDR3 bases are TGTGCCAGCTCACCCGGTTACGAGCAGTACTTC. It translates to CASSPGYEQYF. Variable domain in full (rest from reference TRBV18 and TRBJ2-7): NAGVMQNPRHLVRRRGQEARLRCSPMKGHSHVYWYRQLPEEGLKFMVYLQKENIIDESGMPKERFSAEFPKEGPSILRIQQVVRGDSAAYFCASSPGYEQYFGPGTRLTVT.

The J gene is TRBJ1-2, the V gene TRBV28, with TRBD1 matching over 8 bases. Germline V gene sequence: CDR1 MDHEN, CDR2 SYDVKM. This CDR3 has 15 residues. The ends lost 5 bases at V and 0 bases at J; junction bases unmatched: 5. The CDR3 spells CASSAPGGPNYGYTF. The CDR3 DNA reads as TGTGCCAGCAGTGCCCCAGGGGGCCCTAACTATGGCTACACCTTC.

The chain couples TRBV29-1 to TRBJ2-1, with D possibly being TRBD2 (5 bases). This CDR3 is built from 12 residues. The V and J ends lost 5 bases and 8 bases respectively, with 13 bases between them. CDR1 is SQVTM, CDR2 ANQGSEA, per germline. In nucleotides, the CDR3 is TGCAGCGTTCGGATAGCGTTCGATGAGCAGTTCTTC. It is translated as CSVRIAFDEQFF.

As to this clone: Other nucleotide sequences from this sample produce the same CDR3. This rearrangement joins TRBV5-1 to TRBJ2-2; tentatively, D is TRBD2 (6 bases). The CDR3 extends over 15 amino acids. Trimming removed 0 bases from V and 1 base from J, with 7 bases in between. From germline, CDR1 is SGHRS and CDR2 YFSETQ. Here the CDR3 reads CASSLDGGNTGELFF. The CDR3 nucleotides are TGCGCCAGCAGCTTGGACGGGGGGAACACCGGGGAGCTGTTTTTT. Supplemented by reference TRBV5-1 and TRBJ2-2, the full variable domain reads KAGVTQTPRYLIKTRGQQVTLSCSPISGHRSVSWYQQTPGQGLQFLFEYFSETQRNKGNFPGRFSGRQFSNSRSEMNVSTLELGDSALYLCASSLDGGNTGELFFGEGSRLTVL.

As DNA, the CDR3 is TGTGCCAGCAGCGTGGACAGGGGCGGCTACGAGCAGTACTTC. Translated, it gives CASSVDRGGYEQYF. The rearrangement links TRBV9 to TRBJ2-7, with TRBD1 matching 9 bases. Germline CDR1 reads SGDLS; CDR2 reads YYNGEE. With 2 bases clipped from V and 3 bases from J, the junction kept 3 bases outside the gene matches. The CDR3 loop spans 14 amino acids.

DNA for the CDR3: TGCGCCAGCAGCTTAACAGAGAATTCACCCCTCCACTTT. Translation gives CASSLTENSPLHF. This chain uses TRBV5-1 with TRBJ1-6, with D uncertain. CDR3 size: 13 residues. Trimming took 2 bases from V and 7 from J, leaving 7 bases between them. The V gene's germline CDR1 is SGHRS and CDR2 YFSETQ. Full variable domain (missing parts from reference TRBV5-1 and TRBJ1-6): KAGVTQTPRYLIKTRGQQVTLSCSPISGHRSVSWYQQTPGQGLQFLFEYFSETQRNKGNFPGRFSGRQFSNSRSEMNVSTLELGDSALYLCASSLTENSPLHFGNGTRLTVT.

The chain links TRBV4-2 to TRBJ2-7; D gene ambiguous. CDR1 is LGHNA, CDR2 YNFKEQ, per germline. The germline V and J ends were trimmed by 0 bases and 4 bases, with 13 bases remaining between them. This CDR3 has 15 amino acids. The CDR3 region has the DNA TGTGCCAGCAGCCAAGATCCGCTAGGTCAATACGAGCAGTACTTC. Its translation is CASSQDPLGQYEQYF.

The rearrangement joins TRBV7-9 to TRBJ2-7; D not certain. Germline-derived CDR1 and CDR2 are SEHNR and FQNEAQ (reference sequence). The V gene lost 0 bases and the J gene lost 1 base, with 7 bases spanning the gap. The CDR3 extends over 14 amino acids. This chain's CDR3 is CASSLAGVSYEQYF. CDR3 in DNA: TGTGCCAGCAGCTTAGCCGGTGTTTCCTACGAGCAGTACTTC.

The chain employs TRBV29-1 and TRBJ2-1; 11 nucleotides agree with TRBD2. V shed 1 base, J shed 3 bases, and the junction held 11 bases outside the gene matches. The CDR3 extends over 18 amino acids. Looked up from germline, CDR1 is SQVTM and CDR2 is ANQGSEA. The CDR3: CSVEGVPGLAASYNEQFF. The CDR3 DNA reads TGCAGCGTTGAAGGTGTACCGGGACTAGCGGCTAGCTACAATGAGCAGTTCTTC.

The chain links TRBV5-5 to TRBJ1-1; tentative D call: TRBD1 (5 bases). CDR1 and CDR2 (germline): SGHKS, YYEKEE (reference sequence). The germline V and J ends were trimmed by 2 bases and 1 base, with 12 bases remaining between them. This CDR3 region has 15 residues. The CDR3 region is CASSFGQRGNTEAFF. The CDR3 bases are TGTGCCAGCAGCTTCGGACAAAGGGGGAACACTGAAGCTTTCTTT.

The V gene is TRBV5-1, the J gene TRBJ2-7; the D gene is possibly TRBD2 (6 bases). The germline gives CDR1 SGHRS, CDR2 YFSETQ. CDR3 size: 14 residues. Trimming pared 0 bases from V and 0 bases from J, leaving 7 bases between. The CDR3 coding sequence is TGCGCCAGCAGCTTGGAGGGACTCTCCTACGAGCAGTACTTC. This gives the protein CASSLEGLSYEQYF.

The chain carries TRBV5-1 and TRBJ2-7; perhaps TRBD2 as D (6 bases). This CDR3 has 14 amino acids. With 5 bases removed from V and 0 bases from J, the gap between germline ends came to 12 bases. CDR1 is SGHRS, CDR2 YFSETQ, per germline. As DNA, the CDR3 is TGCGCCAGCAGTCGGGACTCCCCCTCCTACGAGCAGTACTTC. Residues: CASSRDSPSYEQYF. The variable domain in full, with the rest retrieved from reference TRBV5-1 and TRBJ2-7, is KAGVTQTPRYLIKTRGQQVTLSCSPISGHRSVSWYQQTPGQGLQFLFEYFSETQRNKGNFPGRFSGRQFSNSRSEMNVSTLELGDSALYLCASSRDSPSYEQYFGPGTRLTVT.

This chain links TRBV13 with TRBJ2-1; 8 bases line up with TRBD1. Germline-derived CDR1 and CDR2 are PRHDT and FYEKMQ (reference sequence). The CDR3 spans 15 residues. Trimming cost V 5 bases and J 6 bases; bases outside gene matches: 9. The CDR3 DNA follows: TGTGCCAGCAGCCACGGGACAGGCGTACTCAATGAGCAGTTCTTC. This encodes CASSHGTGVLNEQFF.

This chain joins TRBV7-3 and TRBJ2-1, with 13 bases aligning to TRBD2. Germline V CDR1 and CDR2: SGHTA, FQGTGA. V lost 4 bases to trimming and J lost 8 bases; unmatched junction nucleotides: 5. The CDR3 has 15 amino acids. The CDR3 spells CASSSLGLAGDEQFF. For the CDR3, the DNA is TGTGCCAGCAGCTCTCTAGGACTAGCGGGGGATGAGCAGTTCTTC.

The V call is TRBV7-3, the J call TRBJ2-2; TRBD1 matches at 9 bases. J gave up 6 bases and V 4 bases, and 3 bases lay outside the gene matches. Germline CDR1 reads SGHTA; CDR2 reads FQGTGA. This CDR3 is built from 14 residues. The CDR3 coding sequence is TGTGCCAGCAGCTCACAGGGGGCCTCCGGGGAGCTGTTTTTT. Protein: CASSSQGASGELFF.